This TCR beta chain was identified during a study of technical replicates of blood from a handful of donors. CDR1 SGDLS and CDR2 YYNGEE come from the germline V gene. The V end was cut by 6 bases, the J end by 0 bases, with 16 bases between. The CDR3 is 16 amino acids. TCRdb's table, derived via immunoSEQ multiplex PCR, lists solely in-frame clones and lacks some. Of some 73,000 clones in the sample, around nine tenths were seen once. The sequence derives from a human donor in good health. Some clones in this sample may be carry-over from other donors' samples. The chain joins TRBV9 to TRBJ2-1; no clear D gene. The sequencing input was PBMCs. The CDR3 DNA reads TGTGCCAGCACTACCCACCCTACAGCCTCCTACAATGAGCAGTTCTTC. Its translation: CASTTHPTASYNEQFF.